The 6 T cell receptor beta chains given below trace back to one sample, sequenced in a study of cytomegalovirus exposure and HLA in healthy donors (dated by TCRdb to 2017 to 2019). Library preparation employed the immunoSEQ multiplex PCR assay. For the multiplex PCR, a mixture combining 60 forward primers for TCR Vbeta segments and 13 reverse primers for TCR Jbeta segments was used. TCRdb provides this immuneACCESS table in a form limited to in-frame rearrangements. Some clones are lacking; in checked studies, under half of them reflect an unresolved V gene, and why the rest are absent is not known. This sample comprises over 200,000 clones, approximately 90% of them detected only once. The ten biggest clones cover around 1% of the sample. The specimen was PBMCs. These receptors were collected from a woman between 18 and 30 years old in good health and CMV-seronegative.

The chain combines TRBV10-2 with TRBJ2-4, with unresolved D. V was trimmed by 6 bases and J by 4 bases, leaving 28 bases between them. CDR3 length equals 19 residues. Per the germline V gene, CDR1 is WSHSY and CDR2 is SAAADI. The CDR3 bases are TGCGCCAGCAGGCGAAATGAGGTCGTTGCCGCCTCGATGAAAAACATTCAGTACTTC. Translation: CASRRNEVVAASMKNIQYF.

The CDR3 nucleotides are TGTGCCAGCAGCTTAGGGCGGGGCACCTACGAGCAGTACTTC. This codes for CASSLGRGTYEQYF. The chain links TRBV11-3 to TRBJ2-7, with D perhaps TRBD2 (6 bases). Germline values: CDR1 SGHNT, CDR2 YENEEA. The CDR3 totals 14 residues. V shed 1 base and J shed 2 bases, with 9 bases lying between them.

V gene TRBV19 combines with J gene TRBJ2-7; TRBD1 matches 9 bases. Losses at the gene ends were 3 bases for V and 4 bases for J; bases not matched to a gene: 4. This CDR3 comprises 14 residues. Germline loops: CDR1 LNHDA, CDR2 SQIVND (reference sequence). The DNA of the CDR3 is TGTGCCAGTAGTATCTGGGACAGGGTTTACGAGCAGTACTTC. Protein product: CASSIWDRVYEQYF.

This chain joins TRBV5-1 and TRBJ1-2; TRBD1 aligns across 11 bases. This CDR3 contains 14 residues. CDR1 SGHRS and CDR2 YFSETQ come from the germline V gene. V lost 4 bases, J lost 10 bases, and 9 bases stayed unmatched. The CDR3 nucleotides are TGCGCCAGCAGCCATGGGGGACAGGGGGATGTCTACACCTTC. Protein product: CASSHGGQGDVYTF.

The chain uses TRBV18 and TRBJ2-2; D is undetermined. This CDR3 contains 13 residues. The V gene's germline CDR1 is KGHSH and CDR2 LQKENI. V gave up 3 bases and J gave up 3 bases, with 5 bases separating them. The CDR3 spells CASSPSDTGELFF. DNA for the CDR3: TGTGCCAGCTCACCGTCCGACACCGGGGAGCTGTTTTTT.

The chain has TRBV5-1 and TRBJ2-7; a possible D gene is TRBD2 (5 bases). CDR1 and CDR2 from the germline V gene are SGHRS and YFSETQ. CDR3 length: 15 residues. Trimming took 0 bases from V and 6 from J, leaving 16 bases between them. For the CDR3, the DNA is TGCGCCAGCAGCTTGGGGTCCGGGGTTCCGGGCGAGCAGTACTTC. Translating gives CASSLGSGVPGEQYF.